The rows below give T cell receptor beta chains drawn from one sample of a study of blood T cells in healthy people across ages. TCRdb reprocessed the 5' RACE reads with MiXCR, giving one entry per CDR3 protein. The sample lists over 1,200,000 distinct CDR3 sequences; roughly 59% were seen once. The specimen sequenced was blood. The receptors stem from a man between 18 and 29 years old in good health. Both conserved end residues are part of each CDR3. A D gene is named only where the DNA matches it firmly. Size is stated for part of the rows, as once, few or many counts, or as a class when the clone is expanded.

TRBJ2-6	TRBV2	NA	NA	CVSSAGFRSGANVLTF	TGTGTCAGCAGTGCGGGGTTTCGCTCTGGGGCCAACGTCCTGACTTTC
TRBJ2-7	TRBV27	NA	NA	CASSFPQSEQYF	TGTGCCAGCAGTTTCCCCCAGAGCGAGCAGTACTTC
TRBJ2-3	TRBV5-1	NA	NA	CASSLLGRPPADTQYF	TGCGCCAGCAGCTTGTTAGGACGGCCCCCGGCAGATACGCAGTATTTT
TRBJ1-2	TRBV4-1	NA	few	CASSQVDLGFARYGYTF	TGCGCCAGCAGCCAAGTAGACCTGGGCTTCGCTAGATATGGCTACACCTTC
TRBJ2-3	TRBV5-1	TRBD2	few	CASSLVTSGGRTDTQYF	TGCGCCAGCAGCTTGGTGACTAGCGGGGGCCGCACAGATACGCAGTATTTT
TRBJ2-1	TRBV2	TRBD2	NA	CASNPTSGSYNEQFF	TGTGCCAGCAACCCGACTAGCGGTTCCTACAATGAGCAGTTCTTC
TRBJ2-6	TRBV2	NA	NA	CASSGPRPGSGANVLTF	TGTGCCAGCAGTGGCCCCAGGCCGGGCTCTGGGGCCAACGTCCTGACTTTC
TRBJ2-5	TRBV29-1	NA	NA	CSVEEVGETQYF	TGCAGCGTTGAAGAGGTAGGGGAGACCCAGTACTTC
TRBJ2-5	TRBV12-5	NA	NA	CASGLRGEEAQYF	TGTGCTAGTGGTCTCCGTGGCGAAGAGGCCCAGTACTTC
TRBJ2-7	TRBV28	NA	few	CAGPGQYSYEQYF	TGTGCCGGACCGGGGCAGTACTCCTACGAGCAGTACTTC
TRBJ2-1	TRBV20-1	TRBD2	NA	CSANLAGGPYNEQFF	TGCAGTGCTAACTTAGCGGGGGGACCCTACAATGAGCAGTTCTTC
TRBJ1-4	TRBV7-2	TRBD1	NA	CASSFSMDRGEKLFF	TGTGCCAGCTCGTTTTCAATGGACAGGGGTGAAAAACTGTTTTTT
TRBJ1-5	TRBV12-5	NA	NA	CARRGGAQPQHF	TGTGCTCGAAGAGGGGGAGCCCAGCCCCAGCATTTT
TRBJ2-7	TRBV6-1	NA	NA	CASIPDGTYEQYF	TGTGCCAGCATCCCGGACGGCACCTACGAGCAGTACTTC
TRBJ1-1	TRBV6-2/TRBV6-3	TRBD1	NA	CASRGTGVPEAFF	TGTGCCAGCAGGGGGACAGGGGTACCCGAAGCTTTCTTT
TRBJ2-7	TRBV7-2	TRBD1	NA	CASSSIGQGFEQYF	TGTGCCAGCAGCTCCATAGGACAGGGGTTTGAGCAGTACTTC
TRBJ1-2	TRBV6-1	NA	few	CASSGTVNYGYTF	TGTGCCAGCAGTGGGACGGTGAACTATGGCTACACCTTC
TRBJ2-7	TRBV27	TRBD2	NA	CASREPAGGYEQYF	TGTGCCAGCAGGGAACCAGCGGGAGGATACGAGCAGTACTTC
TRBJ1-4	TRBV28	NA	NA	CASSDPRSSLNEKLFF	TGTGCCAGCAGTGACCCTAGGAGCAGCCTTAATGAAAAACTGTTTTTT
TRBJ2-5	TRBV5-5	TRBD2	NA	CASSLGIVSGGTQETQYF	TGTGCCAGCAGCTTGGGGATCGTTAGCGGGGGCACTCAAGAGACCCAGTACTTC
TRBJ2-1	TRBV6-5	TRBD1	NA	CASSQGAPSYEQFF	TGTGCCAGCAGCCAGGGGGCCCCTAGTTATGAGCAGTTCTTC
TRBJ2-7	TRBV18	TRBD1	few	CASSPLPPGGSEQYF	TGTGCCAGCTCACCCCTACCCCCAGGGGGAAGCGAGCAGTACTTC
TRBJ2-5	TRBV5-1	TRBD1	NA	CASSFRTGTRETQYF	TGCGCCAGCAGCTTCCGGACAGGGACGCGGGAGACCCAGTACTTC
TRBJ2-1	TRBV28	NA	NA	CASSQYYNEQFF	TGTGCCAGTAGTCAATATTACAATGAGCAGTTCTTC
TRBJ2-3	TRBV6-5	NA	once	CASSSPHSYTPGLGQNTDTQYF	TGTGCCAGCAGTTCCCCCCACTCCTATACGCCGGGATTAGGACAGAACACAGATACGCAGTATTTT
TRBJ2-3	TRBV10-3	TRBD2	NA	CAISESIVAGVVGDTQYF	TGTGCCATCAGTGAGTCCATTGTAGCGGGAGTGGTTGGAGATACGCAGTATTTT
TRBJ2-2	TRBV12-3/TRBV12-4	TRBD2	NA	CASTYTGTSGRARTGELFF	TGTGCCAGCACCTACACCGGGACTAGCGGGAGGGCCAGGACCGGGGAGCTGTTTTTT
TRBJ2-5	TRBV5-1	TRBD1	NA	CASSRWDREQETQYF	TGCGCCAGCAGCCGCTGGGACAGAGAGCAAGAGACCCAGTACTTC
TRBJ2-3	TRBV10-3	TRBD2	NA	CAISEATLADPSTDTQYF	TGTGCCATCAGTGAGGCGACTCTAGCGGACCCTAGCACAGATACGCAGTATTTT
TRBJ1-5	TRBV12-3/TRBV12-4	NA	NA	CASSQGFGNQPQHF	TGTGCCAGCAGCCAGGGATTTGGCAATCAGCCCCAGCATTTT
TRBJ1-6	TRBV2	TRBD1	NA	CASSPPGTGFSPLHF	TGTGCCAGCAGCCCTCCCGGGACAGGGTTCTCACCCCTCCACTTT
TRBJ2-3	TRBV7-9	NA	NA	CASSLALQGKTDTQYF	TGTGCCAGCAGCTTAGCCCTACAGGGAAAGACAGATACGCAGTATTTT
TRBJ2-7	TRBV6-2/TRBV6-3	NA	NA	CASSYSGDSRAYEQYF	TGTGCCAGCAGTTACTCCGGAGACAGCAGGGCCTACGAGCAGTACTTC
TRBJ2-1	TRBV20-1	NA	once	CSARDGNSYNEQFF	TGCAGTGCTAGAGACGGAAACTCCTACAATGAGCAGTTCTTC
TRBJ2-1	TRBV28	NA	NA	CASIGAFEQFF	TGTGCCAGCATAGGGGCTTTTGAGCAGTTCTTC
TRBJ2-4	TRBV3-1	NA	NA	CASSLREGLRPKQYF	TGTGCCAGCAGCCTAAGAGAGGGGCTGCGGCCGAAGCAGTACTTC